The 4 T cell receptor beta chains listed next were all sequenced from one sample in a study of OX40 agonist ivuxolimab in advanced cancers. Clones were sequenced by immunoSEQ multiplex PCR, and TCRdb holds only the in-frame ones, with some missing. The data show 25,000 to 30,000 clones, less than 85% seen once. The source material was CD4+ or CD8+ T cells sorted from blood, sampled in a trial of the OX40 agonist ivuxolimab. These receptors were taken from an adult with an advanced solid tumor such as melanoma, head and neck, liver or kidney cancer.

This clone was recorded only once. V and J are TRBV4-1 and TRBJ1-5; possibly TRBD1 for D (5 bases). Per germline, CDR1 MGHRA and CDR2 YSYEKL. This CDR3 comprises 13 residues. The V and J ends lost 5 bases and 4 bases respectively, with 9 bases between them. The CDR3 protein is CASSGTLNQPQHF. The DNA of the CDR3 is TGCGCCAGCAGCGGGACGTTGAATCAGCCCCAGCATTTT.

The chain employs TRBV7-8 and TRBJ1-6; no firm D call. CDR3 length: 15 residues. Germline assignment: CDR1 SGHVS and CDR2 FQNEAQ. V gave up 1 base and J gave up 3 bases, with 7 bases separating them. CDR3 bases: TGTGCCAGCAGCTTAGAGCAGAACTATAATTCACCCCTCCACTTT. Protein product: CASSLEQNYNSPLHF.

CDR3 amino acids: CASSYLHRDREGVDTQYF. As DNA, the CDR3 is TGTGCCAGCAGTTATCTCCACCGGGACAGGGAGGGTGTGGATACGCAGTATTTT. The chain has TRBV28 and TRBJ2-3; TRBD1 matches at 9 bases. CDR3 length: 18 amino acids. Germline lookup yields CDR1 MDHEN and CDR2 SYDVKM. Trimming removed 4 bases from V and 6 bases from J; junction bases left unmatched: 17. The full variable domain, its missing parts supplied by reference TRBV28 and TRBJ2-3, is DVKVTQSSRYLVKRTGEKVFLECVQDMDHENMFWYRQDPGLGLRLIYFSYDVKMKEKGDIPEGYSVSREKKERFSLILESASTNQTSMYLCASSYLHRDREGVDTQYFGPGTRLTVL.

This chain connects TRBV7-8 to TRBJ2-7; possibly TRBD1 or TRBD2 for D (5 bases each). Between the trimmed V and J ends, which lost 5 bases and 1 base, there was a span of 18 bases. The CDR3 is made up of 16 amino acids. Germline V gives CDR1 SGHVS, CDR2 FQNEAQ. The CDR3, as DNA: TGTGCCAGCAGCCCCAAGGTAGGGACGGCTTCCTACGAGCAGTACTTC. Its protein product is CASSPKVGTASYEQYF.